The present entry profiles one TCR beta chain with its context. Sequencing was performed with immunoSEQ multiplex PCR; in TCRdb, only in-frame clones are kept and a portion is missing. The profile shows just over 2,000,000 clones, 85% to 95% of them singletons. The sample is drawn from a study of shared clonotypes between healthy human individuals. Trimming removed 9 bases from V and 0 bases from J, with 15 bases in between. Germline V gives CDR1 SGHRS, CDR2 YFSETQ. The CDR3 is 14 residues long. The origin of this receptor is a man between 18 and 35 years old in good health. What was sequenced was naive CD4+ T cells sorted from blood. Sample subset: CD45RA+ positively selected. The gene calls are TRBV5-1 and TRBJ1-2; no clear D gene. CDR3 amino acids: CATRHQPPNYGYTF. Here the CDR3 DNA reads TGCGCCACCCGACACCAACCACCTAACTATGGCTACACCTTC.